This T cell receptor (beta chain) was recovered during a study of vaccination and CD4 T cells after COVID-19. The Oncomine TCR Beta short-read assay was what sequenced the DNA obtained from cultured CD4+ T cells. Investigators isolated genomic DNA from cultured CD4+ T cells. TCRdb called the PCR reads again in MiXCR, with one record for every CDR3 protein. The sample lists 7,000 to 9,000 distinct CDR3 sequences, around 30% occurring once. CDR3 size: 12 residues. The V gene lost 2 bases and the J gene lost 8 bases, with 9 bases spanning the gap. The germline V gene encodes CDR1 MNHEY and CDR2 SVGEGT. This clonotype has a handful of counts. What it binds is unknown. Treatment denoted: approximately nine-day PBMC culture with coronavirus spike peptide pools or control peptides (ViraFEST assay). Unexposed donor CD4+ T cells predated the COVID-19 pandemic, collected 2011-2018.

The material sequenced was CD4+ T cells from blood, cultured in vitro. V and J are TRBV6-2 or TRBV6-3 and TRBJ1-1; the D gene is possibly TRBD1 (5 bases). The clonotype was recovered from a human donor in good health. The CDR3 here is CASSYRGGEAFF. In DNA, the CDR3 is TGTGCCAGCAGTTACAGGGGTGGCGAAGCTTTCTTT.